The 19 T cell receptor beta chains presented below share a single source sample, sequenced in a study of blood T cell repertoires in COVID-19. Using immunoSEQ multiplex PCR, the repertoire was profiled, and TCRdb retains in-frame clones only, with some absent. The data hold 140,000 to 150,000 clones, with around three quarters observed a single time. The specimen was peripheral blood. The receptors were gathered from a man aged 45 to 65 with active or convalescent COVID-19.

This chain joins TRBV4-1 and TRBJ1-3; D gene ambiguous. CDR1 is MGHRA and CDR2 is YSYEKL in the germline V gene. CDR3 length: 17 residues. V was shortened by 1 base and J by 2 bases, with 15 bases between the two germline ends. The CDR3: CASSQASSLTAGNTIYF. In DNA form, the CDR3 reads TGCGCCAGCAGCCAAGCTTCTTCCTTAACAGCTGGAAACACCATATATTTT.

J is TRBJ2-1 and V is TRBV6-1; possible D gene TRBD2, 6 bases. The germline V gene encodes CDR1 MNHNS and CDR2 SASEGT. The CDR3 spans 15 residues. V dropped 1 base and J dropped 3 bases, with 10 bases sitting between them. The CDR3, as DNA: TGTGCCAGCAGTGAAGGCGTAGCGGACTACAATGAGCAGTTCTTC. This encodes CASSEGVADYNEQFF.

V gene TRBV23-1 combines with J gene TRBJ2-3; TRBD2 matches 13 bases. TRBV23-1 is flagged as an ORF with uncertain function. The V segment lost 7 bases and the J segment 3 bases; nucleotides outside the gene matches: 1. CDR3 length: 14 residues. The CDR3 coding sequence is TGCGCCAGCACGACTAGCGGGAGGACAGATACGCAGTATTTT. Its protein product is CASTTSGRTDTQYF.

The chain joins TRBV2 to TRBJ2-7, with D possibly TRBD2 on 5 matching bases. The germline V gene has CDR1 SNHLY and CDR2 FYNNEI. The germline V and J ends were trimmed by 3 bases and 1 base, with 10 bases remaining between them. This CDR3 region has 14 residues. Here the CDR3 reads CASSDGGLSYEQYF. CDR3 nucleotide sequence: TGTGCCAGCAGTGATGGCGGACTTTCCTACGAGCAGTACTTC.

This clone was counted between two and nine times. The CDR3 loop reads CASRRSGSSYNEQFF. DNA for the CDR3: TGTGCCAGCAGGAGAAGCGGCAGCTCCTACAATGAGCAGTTCTTC. The chain employs TRBV27 and TRBJ2-1, with D maybe TRBD2 (5 bases). This CDR3 comprises 15 residues. Trimming left V 6 bases short and J 0 bases short, with 12 bases between. Germline lookup yields CDR1 MNHEY and CDR2 SMNVEV (reference sequence).

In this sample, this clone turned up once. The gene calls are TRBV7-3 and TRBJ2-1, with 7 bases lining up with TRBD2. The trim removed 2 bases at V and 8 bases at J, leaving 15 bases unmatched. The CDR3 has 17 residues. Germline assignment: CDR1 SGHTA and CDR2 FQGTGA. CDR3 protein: CASSLENRGRGMDEQFF. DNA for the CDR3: TGTGCCAGCAGCTTAGAAAATCGCGGGAGAGGTATGGATGAGCAGTTCTTC.

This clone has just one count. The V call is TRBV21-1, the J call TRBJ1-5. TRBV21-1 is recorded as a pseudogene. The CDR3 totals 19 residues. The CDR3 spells CASSKEGGALQKSNQPQHF. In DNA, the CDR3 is TGTGCCAGCAGCAAAGAGGGGGGGGCCCTTCAAAAAAGCAATCAGCCCCAGCATTTT.

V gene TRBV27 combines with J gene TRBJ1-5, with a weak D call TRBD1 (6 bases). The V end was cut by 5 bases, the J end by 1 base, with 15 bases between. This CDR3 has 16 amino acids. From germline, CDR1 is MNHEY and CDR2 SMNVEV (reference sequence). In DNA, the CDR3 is TGTGCCAGCAGTCGCCAGGGGCGGTCGAGCAATCAGCCCCAGCATTTT. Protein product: CASSRQGRSSNQPQHF.

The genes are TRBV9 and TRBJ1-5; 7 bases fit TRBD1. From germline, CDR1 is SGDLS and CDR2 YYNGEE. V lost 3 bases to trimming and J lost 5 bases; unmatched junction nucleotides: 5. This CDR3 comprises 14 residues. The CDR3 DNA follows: TGTGCCAGCAGCGCAAACAGGGGAGATCAGCCCCAGCATTTT. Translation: CASSANRGDQPQHF.

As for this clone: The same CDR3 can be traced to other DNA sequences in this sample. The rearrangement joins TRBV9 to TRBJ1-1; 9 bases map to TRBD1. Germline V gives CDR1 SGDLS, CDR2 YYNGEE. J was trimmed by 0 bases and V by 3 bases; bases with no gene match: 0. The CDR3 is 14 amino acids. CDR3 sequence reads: CASSGTGVNTEAFF. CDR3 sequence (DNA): TGTGCCAGCAGCGGGACAGGGGTGAACACTGAAGCTTTCTTT.

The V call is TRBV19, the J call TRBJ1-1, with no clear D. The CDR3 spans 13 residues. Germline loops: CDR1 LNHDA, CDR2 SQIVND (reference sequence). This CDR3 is CASKTSVNTEAFF. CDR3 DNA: TGTGCTTCAAAAACGAGTGTAAACACTGAAGCTTTCTTT.

The CDR3 DNA follows: TGCAGCGTTGACGGGCAGGGGTTTGGTGAGCAGTTCTTC. Protein: CSVDGQGFGEQFF. J is TRBJ2-1 and V is TRBV29-1, with D perhaps TRBD1 (6 bases). The CDR3 consists of 13 residues. Germline-derived CDR1 and CDR2 are SQVTM and ANQGSEA. V lost 3 bases and J lost 9, with 15 bases in between.

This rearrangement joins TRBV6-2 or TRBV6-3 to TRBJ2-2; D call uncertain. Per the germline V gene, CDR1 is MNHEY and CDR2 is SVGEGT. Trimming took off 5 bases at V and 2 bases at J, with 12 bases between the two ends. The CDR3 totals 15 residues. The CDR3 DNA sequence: TGTGCCAGCAGTACCTTCTACCTAAACACCGGGGAGCTGTTTTTT. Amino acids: CASSTFYLNTGELFF.

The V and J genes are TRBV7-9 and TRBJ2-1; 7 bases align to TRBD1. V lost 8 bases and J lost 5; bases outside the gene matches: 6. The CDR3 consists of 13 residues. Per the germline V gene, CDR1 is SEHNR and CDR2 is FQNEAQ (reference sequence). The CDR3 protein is CASGGQQNNEQFF. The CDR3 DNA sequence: TGTGCCAGCGGGGGACAGCAGAACAATGAGCAGTTCTTC.

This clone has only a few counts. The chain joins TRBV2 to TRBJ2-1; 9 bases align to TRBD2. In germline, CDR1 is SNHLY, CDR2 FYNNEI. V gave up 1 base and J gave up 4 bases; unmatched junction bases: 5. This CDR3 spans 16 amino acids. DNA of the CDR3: TGTGCCAGCAGTGAAGGTCTAGCGGGAAAGTACAATGAGCAGTTCTTC. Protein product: CASSEGLAGKYNEQFF.

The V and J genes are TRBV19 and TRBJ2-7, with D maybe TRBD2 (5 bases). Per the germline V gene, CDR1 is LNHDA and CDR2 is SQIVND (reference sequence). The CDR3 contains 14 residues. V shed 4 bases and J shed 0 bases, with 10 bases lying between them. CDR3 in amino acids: CASSTASRSYEQYF. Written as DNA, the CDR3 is TGTGCCAGTAGTACGGCTAGCCGCTCCTACGAGCAGTACTTC.

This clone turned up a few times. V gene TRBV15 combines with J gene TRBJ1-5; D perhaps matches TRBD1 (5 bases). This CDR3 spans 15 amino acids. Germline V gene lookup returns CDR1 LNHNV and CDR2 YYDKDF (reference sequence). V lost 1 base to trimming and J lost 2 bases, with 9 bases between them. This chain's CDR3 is CATSRGDSGNQPQHF. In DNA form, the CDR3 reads TGTGCCACCAGCAGAGGAGACAGTGGCAATCAGCCCCAGCATTTT.

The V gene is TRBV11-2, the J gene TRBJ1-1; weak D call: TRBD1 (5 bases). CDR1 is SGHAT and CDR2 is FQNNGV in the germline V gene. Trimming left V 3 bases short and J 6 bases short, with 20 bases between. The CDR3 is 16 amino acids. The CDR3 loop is CASSLASQGIWAEAFF. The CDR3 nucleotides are TGTGCCAGCAGCTTGGCCTCCCAGGGAATTTGGGCTGAAGCTTTCTTT.

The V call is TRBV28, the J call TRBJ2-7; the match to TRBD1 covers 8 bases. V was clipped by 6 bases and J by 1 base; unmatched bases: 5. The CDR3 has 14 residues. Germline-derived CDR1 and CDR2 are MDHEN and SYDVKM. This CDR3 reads CASSYRGVSYEQYF. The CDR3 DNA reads TGTGCCAGCAGCTACAGGGGGGTATCCTACGAGCAGTACTTC.